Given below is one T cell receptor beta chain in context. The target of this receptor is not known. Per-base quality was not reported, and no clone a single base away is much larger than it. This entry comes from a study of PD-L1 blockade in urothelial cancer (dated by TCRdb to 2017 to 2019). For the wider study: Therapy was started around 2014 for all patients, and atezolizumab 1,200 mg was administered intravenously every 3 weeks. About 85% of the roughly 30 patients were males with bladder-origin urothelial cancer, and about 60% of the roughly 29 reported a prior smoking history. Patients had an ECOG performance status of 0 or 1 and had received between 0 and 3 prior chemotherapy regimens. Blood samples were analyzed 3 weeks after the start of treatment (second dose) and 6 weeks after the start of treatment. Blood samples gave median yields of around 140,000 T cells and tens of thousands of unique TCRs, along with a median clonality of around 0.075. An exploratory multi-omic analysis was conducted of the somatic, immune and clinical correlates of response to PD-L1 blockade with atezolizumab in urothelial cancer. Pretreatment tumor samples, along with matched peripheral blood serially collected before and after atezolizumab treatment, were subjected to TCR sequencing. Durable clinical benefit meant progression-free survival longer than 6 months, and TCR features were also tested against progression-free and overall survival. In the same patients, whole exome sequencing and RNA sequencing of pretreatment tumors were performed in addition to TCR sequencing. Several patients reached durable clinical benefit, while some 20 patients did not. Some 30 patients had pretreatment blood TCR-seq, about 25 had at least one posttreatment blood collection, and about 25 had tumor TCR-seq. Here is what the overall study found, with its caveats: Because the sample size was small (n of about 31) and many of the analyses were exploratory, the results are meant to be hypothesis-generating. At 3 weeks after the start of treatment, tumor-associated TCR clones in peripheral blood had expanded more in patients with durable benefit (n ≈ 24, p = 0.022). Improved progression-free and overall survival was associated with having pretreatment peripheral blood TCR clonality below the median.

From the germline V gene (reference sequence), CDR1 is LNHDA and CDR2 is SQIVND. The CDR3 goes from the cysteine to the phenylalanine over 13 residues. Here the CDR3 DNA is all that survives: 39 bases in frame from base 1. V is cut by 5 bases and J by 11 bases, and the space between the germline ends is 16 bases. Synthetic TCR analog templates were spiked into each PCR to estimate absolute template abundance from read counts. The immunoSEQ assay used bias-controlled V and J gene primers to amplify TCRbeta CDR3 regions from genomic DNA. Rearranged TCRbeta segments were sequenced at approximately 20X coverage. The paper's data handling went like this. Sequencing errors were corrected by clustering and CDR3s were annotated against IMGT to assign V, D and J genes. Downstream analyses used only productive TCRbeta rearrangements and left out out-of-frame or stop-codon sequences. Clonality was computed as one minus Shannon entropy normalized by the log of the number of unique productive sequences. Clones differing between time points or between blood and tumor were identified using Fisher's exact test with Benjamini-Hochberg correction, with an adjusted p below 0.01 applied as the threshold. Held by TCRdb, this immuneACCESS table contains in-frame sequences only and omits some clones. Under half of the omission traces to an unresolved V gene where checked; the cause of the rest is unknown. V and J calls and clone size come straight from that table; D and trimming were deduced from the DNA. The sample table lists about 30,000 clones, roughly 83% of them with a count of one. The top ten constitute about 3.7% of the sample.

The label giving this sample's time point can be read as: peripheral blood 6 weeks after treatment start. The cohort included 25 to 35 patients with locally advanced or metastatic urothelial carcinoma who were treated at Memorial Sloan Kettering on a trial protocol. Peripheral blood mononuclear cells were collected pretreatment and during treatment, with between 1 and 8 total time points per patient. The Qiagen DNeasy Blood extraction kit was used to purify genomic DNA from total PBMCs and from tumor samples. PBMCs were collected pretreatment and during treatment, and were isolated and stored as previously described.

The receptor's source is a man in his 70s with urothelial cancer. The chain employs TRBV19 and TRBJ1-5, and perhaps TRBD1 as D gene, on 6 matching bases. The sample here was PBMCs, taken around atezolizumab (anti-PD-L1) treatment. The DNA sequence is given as TGTGCCAGTAGTGGGGACAAGACAGTGGCCCAGCATTTT. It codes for CASSGDKTVAQHF.